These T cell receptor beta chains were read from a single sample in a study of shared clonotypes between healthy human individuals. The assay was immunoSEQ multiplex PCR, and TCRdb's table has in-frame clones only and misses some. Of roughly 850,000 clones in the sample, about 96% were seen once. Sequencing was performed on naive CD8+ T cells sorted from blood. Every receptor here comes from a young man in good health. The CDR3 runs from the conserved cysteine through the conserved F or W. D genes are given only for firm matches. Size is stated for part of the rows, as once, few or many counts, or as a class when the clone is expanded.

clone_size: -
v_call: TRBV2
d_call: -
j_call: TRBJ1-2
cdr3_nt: TGTGCCAGCAATGGGGGGACAAACTATGGCTACACCTTC
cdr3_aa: CASNGGTNYGYTF

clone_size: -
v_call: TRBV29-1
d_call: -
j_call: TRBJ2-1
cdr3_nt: TGCAGCGTTGAAGATTGGGGGGAGGACAATGAGCAGTTCTTC
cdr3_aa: CSVEDWGEDNEQFF

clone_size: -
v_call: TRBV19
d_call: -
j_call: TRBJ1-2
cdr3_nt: TGTGCCAGTAGTGATTCACCTCCGAGCTCAAGGGAGGACTATGGCTACACCTTC
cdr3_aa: CASSDSPPSSREDYGYTF

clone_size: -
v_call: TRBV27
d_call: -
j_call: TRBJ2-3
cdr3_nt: TGTGCCAGCATCTCGAACCCCGGCCGTCCGGATACGCAGTATTTT
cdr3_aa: CASISNPGRPDTQYF

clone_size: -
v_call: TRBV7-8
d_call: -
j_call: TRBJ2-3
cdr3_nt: TGTGCCAGCAGCTTAGTGGCGGGTAGCACAGATACGCAGTATTTT
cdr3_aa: CASSLVAGSTDTQYF

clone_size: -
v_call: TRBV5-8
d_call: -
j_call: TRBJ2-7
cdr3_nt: TGTGCCAGCAGCCCGGACCCTCGGGACGGAACCTACGAGCAGTACTTC
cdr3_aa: CASSPDPRDGTYEQYF

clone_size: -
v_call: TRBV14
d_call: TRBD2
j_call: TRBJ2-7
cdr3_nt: TGTGCCAGCAGCCAAGTTATCGGCGGGGGCGAGCAGTACTTC
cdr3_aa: CASSQVIGGGEQYF

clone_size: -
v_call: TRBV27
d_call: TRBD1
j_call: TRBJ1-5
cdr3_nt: TGTGCCAGCAGTGGCAGGGGGCACGGTCAGCCCCAGCATTTT
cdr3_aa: CASSGRGHGQPQHF

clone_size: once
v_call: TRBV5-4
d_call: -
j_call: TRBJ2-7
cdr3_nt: TGTGCCAGCAGCTTGGCAGGGTCCTACGAGCAGTACTTC
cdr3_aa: CASSLAGSYEQYF

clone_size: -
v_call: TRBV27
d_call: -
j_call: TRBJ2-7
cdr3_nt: TGTGCCAGCAGTTTATCGCCAGCGGAAATCCCTTACGAGCAGTACTTC
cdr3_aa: CASSLSPAEIPYEQYF

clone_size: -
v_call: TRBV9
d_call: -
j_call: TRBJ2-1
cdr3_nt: TGTGCCAGCAGCGTAGAGTACCCGGGAGACGGCGCCGATGAGCAGTTCTTC
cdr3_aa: CASSVEYPGDGADEQFF

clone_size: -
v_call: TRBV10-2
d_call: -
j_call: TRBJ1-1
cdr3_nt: TGCGCCAGCAGTGAGGCATCGCGAGGAACTGAAGCTTTCTTT
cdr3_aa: CASSEASRGTEAFF

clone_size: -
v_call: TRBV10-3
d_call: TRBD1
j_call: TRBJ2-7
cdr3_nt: TGTGCCATCAGTGAACCGGACAGGGGACACTACGAGCAGTACTTC
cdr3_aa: CAISEPDRGHYEQYF

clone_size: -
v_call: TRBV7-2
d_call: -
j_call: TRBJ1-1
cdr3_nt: TGTGCCAGCAGCCCAGGGTGGAACACTGAAGCTTTCTTT
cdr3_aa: CASSPGWNTEAFF

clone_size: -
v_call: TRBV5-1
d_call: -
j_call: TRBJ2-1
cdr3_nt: TGCGCCAGCAGCTCGGAAAACAGGGAAAAGCAGTTCTTC
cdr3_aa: CASSSENREKQFF

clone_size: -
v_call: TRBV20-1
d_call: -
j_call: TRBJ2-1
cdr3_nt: TGCAGTGCGAAACTAGTGGCTGAGCAGTTCTTC
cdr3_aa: CSAKLVAEQFF

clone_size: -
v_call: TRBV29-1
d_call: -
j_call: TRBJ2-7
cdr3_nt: TGCAGCGTGCGTCTTGCGGAAGGGGGCTACGAGCAGTACTTC
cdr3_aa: CSVRLAEGGYEQYF

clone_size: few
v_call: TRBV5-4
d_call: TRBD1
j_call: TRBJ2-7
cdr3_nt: TGTGCCAGCAGCGTGACAGGGCCTGACGAGCAGTACTTC
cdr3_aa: CASSVTGPDEQYF

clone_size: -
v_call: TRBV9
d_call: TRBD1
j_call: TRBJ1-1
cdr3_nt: TGTGCCAGCAGCTCTTGGCCGAACGTAGTAGGCTCGGGGCGGGACAGGGGACAGAACACTGAAGCTTTCTTT
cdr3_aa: CASSSWPNVVGSGRDRGQNTEAFF

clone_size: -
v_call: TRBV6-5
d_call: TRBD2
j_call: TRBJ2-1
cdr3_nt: TGTGCCAGCAGTTACTCGAGTAGCGGGAATGGTGAGCAGTTCTTC
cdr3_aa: CASSYSSSGNGEQFF

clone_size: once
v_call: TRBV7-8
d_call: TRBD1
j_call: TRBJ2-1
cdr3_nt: TGTGCCAGCAGCCTCCGACGGGACAGGGATGGTGAGCAGTTCTTC
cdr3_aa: CASSLRRDRDGEQFF

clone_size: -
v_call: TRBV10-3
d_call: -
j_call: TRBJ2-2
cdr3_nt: TGTGCCATCAGTGAAGGAGGGCGCGGGGAGCTGTTTTTT
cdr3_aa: CAISEGGRGELFF

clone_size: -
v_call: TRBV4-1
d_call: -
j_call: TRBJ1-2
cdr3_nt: TGCGCCAGCAGCGGCCGGGACTCCGGACCCTCTAACTATGGCTACACCTTC
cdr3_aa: CASSGRDSGPSNYGYTF

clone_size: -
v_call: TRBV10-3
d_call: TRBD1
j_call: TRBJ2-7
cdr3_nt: TGTGCCACCTTCGACAGGGGGCTATCCTACGAGCAGTACTTC
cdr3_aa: CATFDRGLSYEQYF

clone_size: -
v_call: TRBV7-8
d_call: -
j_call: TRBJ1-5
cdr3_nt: TGTGCCAGCAGCAGGGGGGGAGGGCAGCCCCAGCATTTT
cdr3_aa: CASSRGGGQPQHF

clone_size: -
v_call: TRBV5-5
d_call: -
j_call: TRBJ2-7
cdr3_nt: TGTGCCAGCAGCGTGACAGTCTCCTACGAGCAGTACTTC
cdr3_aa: CASSVTVSYEQYF

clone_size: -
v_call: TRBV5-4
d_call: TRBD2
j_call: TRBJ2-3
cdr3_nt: TGTGCCAGCAGCCCTCGGACTAGCGGGAGGTACGATACGCAGTATTTT
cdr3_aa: CASSPRTSGRYDTQYF

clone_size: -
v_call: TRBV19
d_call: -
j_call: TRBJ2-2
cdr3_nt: TGTGCCAGTAGTATAGTCGGGAGCGCCGGGGAGCTGTTTTTT
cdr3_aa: CASSIVGSAGELFF

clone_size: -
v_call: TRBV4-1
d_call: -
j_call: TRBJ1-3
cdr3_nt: TGCGCCAGCAGCAACTTCGTTGGAAACACCATATATTTT
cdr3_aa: CASSNFVGNTIYF